The following is a T cell receptor (beta chain) sequence with its context. The CDR3 has 13 residues. CDR1 and CDR2 (germline): SQVTM, ANQGSEA. The V segment lost 3 bases and the J segment 8 bases; nucleotides outside the gene matches: 8. Libraries were prepared by immunoSEQ multiplex PCR; TCRdb keeps only in-frame clonotypes and omits some of them. The data contain about 100,000 clones, approximately 94% of them singletons. The sample belongs to a study of T cell changes during pregnancy in multiple sclerosis. The chain carries TRBV29-1 and TRBJ1-2; 8 bases fit TRBD1. This specimen consisted of peripheral blood, obtained before pregnancy. The TCR comes from a female donor with multiple sclerosis, enrolled in a pregnancy study. In DNA, the CDR3 is TGCAGCGTTGAGACTCCGGACAGGGAGGGCTACACCTTC. It translates to CSVETPDREGYTF.